This T cell receptor beta chain was recovered during a study of T-cell reconstitution after alpha-beta-depleted transplantation in children. Per germline, CDR1 SGHKS and CDR2 YYEKEE (reference sequence). This CDR3 has 14 amino acids. The trim removed 3 bases at V and 9 bases at J, leaving 9 bases unmatched. Preparation of the TCRbeta library was carried out with unique molecular identifiers. From the PCR reads, TCRdb called clonotypes with MiXCR, one entry per CDR3 protein. The table shows over 400,000 distinct CDR3 sequences, with approximately 41% occurring only once. Sequences were derived from PBMCs, sampled before TCRalphabeta/CD19-depleted stem cell transplant. This TCR came from a girl aged 2 to 9 with aplastic anemia, due to receive a stem cell transplant. V and J are TRBV5-5 and TRBJ2-3, with 8 bases lining up with TRBD1. As DNA, the CDR3 is TGTGCCAGCAGCTCCTCCGGGACAGGACAAACGCAGTATTTT. Encoded protein: CASSSSGTGQTQYF.